Following are 13 T cell receptor beta chains from one sample sequenced in a study of T-cell memory formation after mild COVID-19. TCRdb passed the 5' RACE reads through MiXCR, listing each CDR3 protein once. This table has 380,000 or so distinct CDR3 sequences, approximately 15% appearing once. Input material: PBMCs or a T cell subset sorted from them (not recorded which). All receptors come from a man younger than 30 who had mild COVID-19 (a few samples of this study predate the infection). Cell type and time point are not known.

This clonotype showed up just a few times. The chain employs TRBV12-3 or TRBV12-4 and TRBJ1-1; D is uncertain. This CDR3 is 13 amino acids long. The V end lost 0 bases, the J end lost 4 bases, and 6 bases lay between the germline ends. DNA for the CDR3: TGTGCCAGCAGTTTAGCGGCACTCACTGAAGCTTTCTTT. It translates to CASSLAALTEAFF.

This clonotype was detected only a few times. This chain links TRBV19 with TRBJ1-2; maybe TRBD1 (5 bases). Trimming stripped 4 bases from V and 4 bases from J, with 13 bases between. The germline V gene has CDR1 LNHDA and CDR2 SQIVND (reference sequence). This CDR3 spans 14 amino acids. In DNA, the CDR3 is TGTGCCAGTAGTAAGGAGGGGAGAAGCTATGGCTACACCTTC. Translation: CASSKEGRSYGYTF.

The chain employs TRBV10-3 and TRBJ2-4; D tentatively fits TRBD1 or TRBD2 (6 bases each). The CDR3 spans 15 residues. With 5 bases removed from V and 0 bases from J, the gap between germline ends came to 11 bases. Germline loops: CDR1 ENHRY, CDR2 SYGVKD. CDR3 nucleotide sequence: TGTGCCATCAGTCAACAGGGACTAGCCAAAAACATTCAGTACTTC. Translating gives CAISQQGLAKNIQYF.

The chain links TRBV11-2 to TRBJ1-1, with 7 bases identical to TRBD1. J gave up 10 bases and V 5 bases, and 7 bases lay outside the gene matches. This CDR3 has 12 amino acids. The V gene's germline CDR1 is SGHAT and CDR2 FQNNGV. For the CDR3, the DNA is TGTGCCAGCAGCATGGACAGGTCCGGAGCTTTCTTT. Residues: CASSMDRSGAFF.

This clonotype was detected only a few times. CDR3 sequence reads: CASSPPGDRVTDTQYF. The CDR3 DNA reads TGTGCCAGCAGCCCCCCGGGGGACAGGGTAACAGATACGCAGTATTTT. V is TRBV7-9 and J is TRBJ2-3; 9 nucleotides align to TRBD1. Trimming removed 5 bases from V and 3 bases from J; junction bases left unmatched: 9. The CDR3 loop spans 16 amino acids. Germline CDR1 and CDR2: SEHNR and FQNEAQ (reference sequence). Variable domain in full (rest from reference TRBV7-9 and TRBJ2-3): DTGVSQNPRHKITKRGQNVTFRCDPISEHNRLYWYRQTLGQGPEFLTYFQNEAQLEKSRLLSDRFSAERPKGSFSTLEIQRTEQGDSAMYLCASSPPGDRVTDTQYFGPGTRLTVL.

This clonotype has just a few counts. The chain is built from TRBV5-5 and TRBJ1-1; no firm D call. The CDR3 is made up of 15 amino acids. Between the trimmed V and J ends, which lost 0 bases and 4 bases, there was a span of 13 bases. CDR1 is SGHKS, CDR2 YYEKEE, per germline (reference sequence). This CDR3 reads CASSLGVALLTEAFF. CDR3 nucleotide sequence: TGTGCCAGCAGCTTGGGAGTGGCTTTACTCACTGAAGCTTTCTTT.

This sequence joins TRBV20-1 and TRBJ2-5, with 7 bases lining up with TRBD1. Per germline, CDR1 DFQATT and CDR2 SNEGSKA (reference sequence). The length of the CDR3 is 14 residues. The CDR3 DNA reads TGCAGCCCTCCGGAGGCAGGGGGATATGAGACCCAGTACTTC. Translated: CSPPEAGGYETQYF.

This clonotype was counted between two and nine times. The chain has TRBV6-5 and TRBJ2-1, with 8 bases that match TRBD2. The V gene's germline CDR1 is MNHEY and CDR2 SVGAGI. The CDR3 runs to 14 residues. Trimming removed 6 bases from V and 8 bases from J; junction bases left unmatched: 9. CDR3 sequence (DNA): TGTGCCAGCAGCCCGACTAGCGTGGTGCATGAGCAGTTCTTC. It is translated as CASSPTSVVHEQFF.

This clonotype was observed a handful of times. V gene TRBV7-2 combines with J gene TRBJ2-6; 8 positions agree with TRBD2. The CDR3 sequence is 19 residues long. Germline trimming cut 5 bases from V and 1 base from J; bases unmatched to any gene: 13. Germline-derived CDR1 and CDR2 are SGHTA and FQGNSA. The CDR3 DNA reads TGTGCCAGCAGCGCCCGGGCGGGGGGCCTTACTTCTGGGGCCAACGTCCTGACTTTC. It translates to CASSARAGGLTSGANVLTF.

V gene TRBV18 combines with J gene TRBJ2-3, with 9 bases lining up with TRBD2. Per germline, CDR1 KGHSH and CDR2 LQKENI. V shed 1 base and J 3 bases; nucleotides not matched to a gene: 2. CDR3 size: 15 residues. The CDR3 DNA reads TGTGCCAGCTCACCACTAGCGGGGGATACAGATACGCAGTATTTT. It codes for CASSPLAGDTDTQYF.

This clonotype has more than one count but fewer than ten. The chain has TRBV4-2 and TRBJ2-5; the D is unclear. The CDR3 contains 15 residues. The V and J ends lost 5 bases and 4 bases respectively, with 17 bases between them. Germline V lookup: CDR1 LGHNA, CDR2 YNFKEQ. In DNA, the CDR3 is TGTGCCAGCAGCACCGGGTCCATCACCCGAGAGACCCAGTACTTC. This translates into CASSTGSITRETQYF.

This clonotype appeared a few times. The chain combines TRBV6-5 with TRBJ1-5; D gene unclear. The germline V gene has CDR1 MNHEY and CDR2 SVGAGI. Trimming took off 0 bases at V and 4 bases at J, with 4 bases between the two ends. The CDR3 contains 13 residues. The CDR3 bases are TGTGCCAGCAGTTACTCGCAGAATCAGCCCCAGCATTTT. It yields the protein CASSYSQNQPQHF.

CDR3 in amino acids: CASNPYARPGANVLTF. DNA for the CDR3: TGTGCCAGTAATCCTTACGCTCGGCCTGGGGCCAACGTCCTGACTTTC. V and J are TRBV19 and TRBJ2-6; no clear D gene. V was pared by 7 bases and J by 2 bases, with 15 bases between. Germline assignment: CDR1 LNHDA and CDR2 SQIVND (reference sequence). CDR3 length equals 16 residues.